This section outlines one T cell receptor beta chain sequence together with its context. Antigen specificity is unknown. Time point meaning: week 11, during vaccination. The content of each vaccine dose was 300 ug of mutant IDH1 20-mer peptide, and topical imiquimod accompanied it. New WHO grade 3 or 4 astrocytomas that were IDH1-mutant and ATRX-lost had been found in donors. TCRdb keeps only in-frame clones here, not all; method: immunoSEQ multiplex PCR. This table holds tens of thousands of clones, around three quarters found once. The data stem from a study of a mutant IDH1 vaccine in newly diagnosed glioma. Study as a whole: The treated population exhibited a male proportion of around 62%, a female proportion of roughly 40%, and a mean age of around 40 years. Former treatment meant radiotherapy, temozolomide, or both; the majority had gotten both. Study-level results: Variations in leading peripheral T cell clonotypes appeared to have no connection with pseudoprogression.

The receptor was derived from a man aged 35-49 years with glioma. Sequenced material: PBMCs, taken from a glioma patient whose treatment included an IDH1 peptide vaccine.

The CDR3 loop reads CASTHRTGGRGTGELFF. DNA of the CDR3: TGTGCCAGTACCCACCGGACAGGGGGCCGTGGCACCGGGGAGCTGTTTTTT. The V call is TRBV19, the J call TRBJ2-2; 11 positions match TRBD1. CDR1 LNHDA and CDR2 SQIVND come from the germline V gene (reference sequence). The V segment lost 7 bases and the J segment 4 bases; nucleotides outside the gene matches: 11. The CDR3 sequence is 17 residues long.